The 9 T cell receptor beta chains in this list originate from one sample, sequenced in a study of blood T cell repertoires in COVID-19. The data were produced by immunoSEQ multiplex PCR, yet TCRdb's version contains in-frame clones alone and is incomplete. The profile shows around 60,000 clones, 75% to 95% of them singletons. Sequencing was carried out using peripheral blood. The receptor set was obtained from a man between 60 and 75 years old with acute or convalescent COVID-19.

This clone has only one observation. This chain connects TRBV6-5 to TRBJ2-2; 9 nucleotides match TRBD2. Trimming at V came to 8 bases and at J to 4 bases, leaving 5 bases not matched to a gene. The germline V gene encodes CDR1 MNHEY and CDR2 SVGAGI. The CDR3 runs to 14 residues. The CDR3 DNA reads TGTGCCAGCGGCGGGAGGGCCTCCACCGGGGAGCTGTTTTTT. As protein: CASGGRASTGELFF.

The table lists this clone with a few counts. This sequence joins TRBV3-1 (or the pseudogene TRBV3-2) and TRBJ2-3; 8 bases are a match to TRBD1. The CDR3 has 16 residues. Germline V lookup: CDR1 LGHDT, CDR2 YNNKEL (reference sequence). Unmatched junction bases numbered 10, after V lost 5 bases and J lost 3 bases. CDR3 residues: CASSEAGGKWTDTQYF. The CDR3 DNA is TGTGCCAGCAGCGAAGCAGGGGGCAAGTGGACAGATACGCAGTATTTT.

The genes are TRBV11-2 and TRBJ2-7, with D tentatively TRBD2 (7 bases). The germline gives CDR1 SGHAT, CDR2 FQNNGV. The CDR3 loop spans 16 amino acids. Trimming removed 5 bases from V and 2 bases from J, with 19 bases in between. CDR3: CASSHGRGRGTYEQYF. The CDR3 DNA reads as TGTGCCAGCAGCCATGGGCGAGGGAGGGGGACCTACGAGCAGTACTTC.

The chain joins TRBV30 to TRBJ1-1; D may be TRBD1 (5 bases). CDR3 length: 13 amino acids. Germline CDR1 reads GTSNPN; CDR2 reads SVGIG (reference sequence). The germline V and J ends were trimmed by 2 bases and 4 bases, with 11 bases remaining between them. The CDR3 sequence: CAWSYFQGTEAFF. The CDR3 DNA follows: TGTGCCTGGAGTTATTTTCAGGGCACTGAAGCTTTCTTT.

The CDR3 bases are TGCGCCAGCAGTTACCGGGGGAGCGGTGCTGAAGCTTTCTTT. As protein: CASSYRGSGAEAFF. The chain has TRBV4-3 and TRBJ1-1, with TRBD1 as a possible D gene (5 bases). The CDR3 is 14 amino acids. V was pared by 6 bases and J by 6 bases, with 17 bases between. Germline assignment: CDR1 LGHNA and CDR2 YSLEER.

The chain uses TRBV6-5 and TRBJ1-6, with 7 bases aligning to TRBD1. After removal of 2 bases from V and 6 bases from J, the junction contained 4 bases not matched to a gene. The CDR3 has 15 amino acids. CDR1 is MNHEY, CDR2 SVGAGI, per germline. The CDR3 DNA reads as TGTGCCAGCAGTTACGGACAGGCGATTAATTCACCCCTCCACTTT. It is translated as CASSYGQAINSPLHF.

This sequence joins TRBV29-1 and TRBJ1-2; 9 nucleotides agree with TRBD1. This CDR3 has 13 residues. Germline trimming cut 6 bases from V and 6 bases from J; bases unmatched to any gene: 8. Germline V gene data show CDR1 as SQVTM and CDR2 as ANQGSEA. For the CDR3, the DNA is TGCAGCGTGGGACAGGGAGGATTTAATGGCTACACCTTC. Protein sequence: CSVGQGGFNGYTF.

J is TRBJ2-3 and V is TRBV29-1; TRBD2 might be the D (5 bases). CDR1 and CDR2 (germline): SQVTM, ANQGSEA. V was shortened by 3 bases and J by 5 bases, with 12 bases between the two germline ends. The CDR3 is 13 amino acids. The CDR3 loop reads CSVEIFEGDTQYF. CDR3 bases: TGCAGCGTTGAGATCTTCGAGGGAGATACGCAGTATTTT.

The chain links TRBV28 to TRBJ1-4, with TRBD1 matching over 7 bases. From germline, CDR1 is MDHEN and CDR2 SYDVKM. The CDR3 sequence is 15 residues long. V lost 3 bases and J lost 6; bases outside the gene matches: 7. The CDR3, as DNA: TGTGCCAGCAGTTTCCCGACAGGGCTGGATGAAAAACTGTTTTTT. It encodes CASSFPTGLDEKLFF.